This T cell receptor beta chain originates from a study of blood T cell repertoires in COVID-19. Study at large: Sample material is recorded as cDNA or gDNA derived from T cells, B-cell-depleted T cells, or PBMCs.

Per the authors' pipeline: Amplification of reference gene primers provided the estimated nucleated cell counts. Using immunoSEQ multiplex PCR, the repertoire was profiled, and TCRdb retains in-frame clones only, with some absent. The V and J calls and clone size are taken from that table; D and trimming were inferred from the DNA. Of roughly 62,000 clones listed, over 70% were seen once; the top ten hold roughly a tenth. Germline V lookup: CDR1 MDHEN, CDR2 SYDVKM. Trimming took 5 bases from V and 8 from J, leaving 6 bases between them. The CDR3 loop spans 10 amino acids. The chain carries TRBV28 and TRBJ1-2; D uncertain. Sequenced: peripheral blood. The sequence was obtained from a young man with COVID-19, enrolled during active disease. The DNA for the CDR3 is TGTGCCAGCAGTGAGGAAGGCTACACCTTC. Translating gives CASSEEGYTF.